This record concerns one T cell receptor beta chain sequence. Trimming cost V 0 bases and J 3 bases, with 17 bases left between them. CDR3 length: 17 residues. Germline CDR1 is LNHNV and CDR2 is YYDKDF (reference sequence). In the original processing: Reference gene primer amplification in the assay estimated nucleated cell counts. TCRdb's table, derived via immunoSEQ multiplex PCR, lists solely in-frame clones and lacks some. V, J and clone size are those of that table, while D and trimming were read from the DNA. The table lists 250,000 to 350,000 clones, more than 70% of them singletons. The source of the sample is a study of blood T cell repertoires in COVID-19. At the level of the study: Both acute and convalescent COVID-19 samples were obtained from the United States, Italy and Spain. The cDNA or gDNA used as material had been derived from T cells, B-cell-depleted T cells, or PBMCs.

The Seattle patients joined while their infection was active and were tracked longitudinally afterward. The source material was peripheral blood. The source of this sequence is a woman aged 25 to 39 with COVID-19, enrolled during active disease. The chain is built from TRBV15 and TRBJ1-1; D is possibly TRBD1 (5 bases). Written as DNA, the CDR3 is TGTGCCACCAGCAGAGATCGGGGCCCGGGGGATTACACTGAAGCTTTCTTT. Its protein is CATSRDRGPGDYTEAFF.